Reported below is one T cell receptor beta chain. This clonotype was found a few times. Its binding antigen is unknown. No much larger clone is present one base from it, and per-base qualities are unavailable. Library prep was done by RT-PCR. TCRdb shows the sequencer as Illumina HiSeq 2500. TCRdb passed the public sequencing reads through fastp at Q25 and MiXCR, retaining productive beta sequences. Entries that share a CDR3 protein sequence are merged under the most common genes and DNA. The sample table records around 530,000 distinct CDR3 sequences; approximately 17% of these occur just once. The top ten hold 3% of the sample. These data originate in a study of response to subunit inactivated influenza vaccine (dated by TCRdb to the late 2010s). The study in broad terms: Deep quantitative profiling of the T cell receptor repertoire was used in the study to follow responses to a trivalent subunit inactivated influenza vaccine. The paper's findings and limits, for the study overall: The authors suggested that each seasonal influenza vaccination may recruit only a limited number of new T cells.

The CDR3 goes from the cysteine to the phenylalanine over 19 residues. The kept DNA is CDR3 alone, 57 bases in frame from the first base. V lost 4 bases and J lost 1 base, and the count of bases not matched to a germline gene is 15. The CDR1 and CDR2 encoded by the germline V gene are SGHRS and YFSETQ. This TCR was recovered from a man in his fifties or sixties who received an inactivated influenza vaccine. Donor details come from another sample of the same person, matched by shared clones. The sample was CD4+ T cells sorted from PBMCs, taken about 24 months after vaccination. In this chain, TRBV5-1 is recombined with TRBJ2-3, with 10 middle bases fitting TRBD2. The encoded CDR3 is CASSAGPTSGGAGTDTQYF. The bases read TGCGCCAGCAGCGCCGGCCCGACCAGCGGGGGGGCTGGCACAGATACGCAGTATTTT.